The next 3 T cell receptor beta chains were all read from a single sample in a study of blood T cell repertoires in COVID-19. Here immunoSEQ multiplex PCR was the method, and the copy in TCRdb shows in-frame clones only, minus some. In the table there are 200,000 to 300,000 clones, more than 70% of which are singletons. Sequenced: peripheral blood. All receptors come from a woman in her twenties or thirties with COVID-19, enrolled during active disease.

The chain carries TRBV18 and TRBJ1-5; a weak D match, TRBD1 (5 bases). The CDR3 is 18 amino acids. Germline-derived CDR1 and CDR2 are KGHSH and LQKENI. The V and J ends lost 1 base and 0 bases respectively, with 16 bases between them. CDR3 amino acids: CASSPLGGSLDSNQPQHF. The CDR3 nucleotides are TGTGCCAGCTCACCACTGGGGGGTTCCTTGGATAGCAATCAGCCCCAGCATTTT.

The table lists this clone with a count of one. The chain joins TRBV5-1 to TRBJ2-3, with 8 nucleotides matching TRBD2. The CDR3 is 16 amino acids. V was pared by 0 bases and J by 1 base, with 4 bases of the junction left unmatched. Germline V gene sequence: CDR1 SGHRS, CDR2 YFSETQ. CDR3 in DNA: TGCGCCAGCAGCTTGGCCGCGCGGGGGGGCACAGATACGCAGTATTTT. It encodes CASSLAARGGTDTQYF.

The CDR3 sequence: CASSAGQGWNTGELFF. In DNA, the CDR3 is TGTGCCAGCAGTGCTGGACAGGGTTGGAACACCGGGGAGCTGTTTTTT. The chain employs TRBV6-1 and TRBJ2-2; TRBD1 matches 8 bases. Germline CDR1 reads MNHNS; CDR2 reads SASEGT. The CDR3 runs to 16 residues. V was pared by 4 bases and J by 1 base, with 5 bases of the junction left unmatched.